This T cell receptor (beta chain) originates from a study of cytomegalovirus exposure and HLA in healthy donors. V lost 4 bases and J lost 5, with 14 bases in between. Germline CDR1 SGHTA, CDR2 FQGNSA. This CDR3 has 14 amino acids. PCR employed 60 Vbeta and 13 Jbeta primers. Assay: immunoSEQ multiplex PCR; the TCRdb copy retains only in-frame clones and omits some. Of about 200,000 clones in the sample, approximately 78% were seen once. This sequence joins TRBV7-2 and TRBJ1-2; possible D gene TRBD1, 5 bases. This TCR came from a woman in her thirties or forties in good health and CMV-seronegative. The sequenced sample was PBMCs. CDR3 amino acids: CASSSPRVEYGYTF. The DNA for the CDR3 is TGTGCCAGCAGCTCCCCCAGGGTTGAGTATGGCTACACCTTC.